These 30 T cell receptor beta chains came from one sample sequenced in a study of molecular identifiers for immune sequencing clone quantification. TCRdb re-called the PCR reads through MiXCR, storing one row per CDR3 protein. The repertoire has approximately 54,000 distinct CDR3 sequences, approximately 25% of them found once; the top ten carry under 2%. Sequenced sample: naive CD8+ T cells from blood, with Jurkat cell RNA spiked in. Noted subset: FACS-sorted CD8+CD4-CCR7+CD45RA+ naive T cells. These receptors were collected from a human donor in good health. Some libraries in this study had Jurkat cell RNA spiked in.

The sample holds many counts of this clonotype. This sequence joins TRBV20-1 and TRBJ1-3; D gene unclear. The CDR3 contains 14 residues. The germline gives CDR1 DFQATT, CDR2 SNEGSKA (reference sequence). V lost 4 bases and J 8 bases, leaving 18 bases between the germline ends. The CDR3 DNA reads TGCAGTGCTAAAGATCGAGGCACCGGGGACACCATATATTTT. Its translation: CSAKDRGTGDTIYF.

Points on this clonotype: A much larger clone lies one base from this, so it may be a read error. The CDR3 here is CGSSFLAGSTTDTQYF. For the CDR3, the DNA is TGTGGCAGCAGTTTTTTAGCGGGGAGTACCACAGATACGCAGTATTTT. The chain has TRBV28 and TRBJ2-3, with TRBD2 identical over 8 bases. Germline values: CDR1 MDHEN, CDR2 SYDVKM. This CDR3 is 16 amino acids long.

This clonotype was counted at least ten times. CDR3 sequence (DNA): TGTGCCAGCAGCTTAATCTCCGGGGAGCTGTTTTTT. Encoded protein: CASSLISGELFF. The gene calls are TRBV7-9 and TRBJ2-2; D not resolved. V lost 2 bases to trimming and J lost 6 bases, with 4 bases between them. Germline lookup yields CDR1 SEHNR and CDR2 FQNEAQ (reference sequence). The length of the CDR3 is 12 residues.

Many counts were recorded for this clonotype. The chain uses TRBV9 and TRBJ1-1; no clear D. This CDR3 is 16 amino acids long. Trimming took off 0 bases at V and 1 base at J, with 13 bases between the two ends. Germline V gene data show CDR1 as SGDLS and CDR2 as YYNGEE. The CDR3 here is CASSVEYNRKNTEAFF. As DNA, the CDR3 is TGTGCCAGCAGCGTAGAATATAACAGAAAGAACACTGAAGCTTTCTTT.

Many counts were recorded for this clonotype. The CDR3, as DNA: TGCGCCAGCAGCCAAGAATGGGGGGAAGATGGCTACACCTTC. Its protein product is CASSQEWGEDGYTF. The V gene is TRBV4-3, the J gene TRBJ1-2; weak D call: TRBD1 (5 bases). The V and J ends lost 0 bases and 6 bases respectively, with 11 bases between them. Germline CDR1 and CDR2: LGHNA and YSLEER. The CDR3 has 14 amino acids.

This clonotype was recorded many times. The rearrangement joins TRBV24-1 to TRBJ2-3; D not resolved. Germline values: CDR1 KGHDR, CDR2 SFDVKD. The germline V and J ends were trimmed by 5 bases and 1 base, with 6 bases remaining between them. This CDR3 is built from 13 residues. The CDR3 loop is CATSGAGTDTQYF. The DNA for the CDR3 is TGTGCCACCAGTGGTGCGGGCACAGATACGCAGTATTTT.

The sample holds many counts of this clonotype. The chain is built from TRBV9 and TRBJ2-4; D remains ambiguous. V gave up 5 bases and J gave up 8 bases, with 14 bases separating them. This CDR3 has 13 residues. Per the germline V gene, CDR1 is SGDLS and CDR2 is YYNGEE. This CDR3 reads CASSSLDPDIQYF. The CDR3 coding sequence is TGTGCCAGCAGTTCTCTGGATCCGGACATTCAGTACTTC. The full variable domain, rest sourced from reference TRBV9 and TRBJ2-4, is DSGVTQTPKHLITATGQRVTLRCSPRSGDLSVYWYQQSLDQGLQFLIQYYNGEERAKGNILERFSAQQFPDLHSELNLSSLELGDSALYFCASSSLDPDIQYFGAGTRLSVL.

This clonotype was counted ten times or more. The V gene is TRBV7-2, the J gene TRBJ2-3; a possible D gene is TRBD2 (7 bases). Per germline, CDR1 SGHTA and CDR2 FQGNSA. This CDR3 contains 15 residues. Between the trimmed V and J ends, which lost 6 bases and 4 bases, there was a span of 17 bases. CDR3 coding DNA: TGTGCCAGCAGTTGGGGGGGCGGGGGTGCAGATACGCAGTATTTT. Its protein is CASSWGGGGADTQYF. The entire variable domain, with the rest obtained from reference TRBV7-2 and TRBJ2-3, is as follows: GAGVSQSPSNKVTEKGKDVELRCDPISGHTALYWYRQSLGQGLEFLIYFQGNSAPDKSGLPSDRFSAERTGGSVSTLTIQRTQQEDSAVYLCASSWGGGGADTQYFGPGTRLTVL.

Notes on this clonotype: With a much larger clone just one base away, this may be a read error. The chain combines TRBV4-3 with TRBJ2-2, with a possible D match to TRBD1 (6 bases). Germline CDR1 LGHNA, CDR2 YSLEER. The CDR3 consists of 15 residues. The CDR3 is CASSQGTANTGELLF. The CDR3 bases are TGCGCCAGCAGCCAAGGGACAGCGAACACCGGGGAGCTGCTTTTT.

A note on this clonotype: Possible read error: a much larger clone is one base away. This chain links TRBV5-6 with TRBJ2-3; D unclear. Germline V gene sequence: CDR1 SGHDT, CDR2 YYEEEE. The CDR3 extends over 17 amino acids. CDR3 in amino acids: CASSSYNDLGRPDTRYF. DNA for the CDR3: TGTGCCAGCAGCTCGTATAACGATCTCGGGCGCCCAGATACGCGGTATTTT.

A note on this clonotype: Possible read error: a much larger clone is one base away. In this CDR3 the conserved last residue, phenylalanine or tryptophan, is missing, so a read error is likely. V usage is TRBV5-3 and J usage is TRBJ2-2; D is undetermined. TRBV5-3 is sorted into the ORF group, with uncertain function. The CDR3 spans 12 residues. CDR3 DNA sequence: TGTGCCAGCAGCTTAGTAGACGGGGAGCTGTTTTTA. Protein sequence: CASSLVDGELFL.

Ten or more counts support this clonotype. The chain carries TRBV7-9 and TRBJ1-1; D unresolved. The CDR3 spans 12 residues. The V gene's germline CDR1 is SEHNR and CDR2 FQNEAQ (reference sequence). V was cut by 5 bases and J by 0 bases, with 4 bases left in between. The CDR3 sequence is CASSDMNTEAFF. For the CDR3, the DNA is TGTGCCAGCAGCGATATGAACACTGAAGCTTTCTTT.

In this sample, this clonotype turned up many times. The V gene is TRBV19, the J gene TRBJ2-6; D ambiguous. CDR1 and CDR2 (germline): LNHDA, SQIVND (reference sequence). The length of the CDR3 is 16 residues. Deletions cut 7 bases from V and 0 bases from J, with 13 bases between. The CDR3 nucleotides read TGTGCCAGTACACCGCTACACTACTCTGGGGCCAACGTCCTGACTTTC. Translated: CASTPLHYSGANVLTF.

In its sample, this clonotype was seen many times. This chain joins TRBV27 and TRBJ1-1; D ambiguous. Trimming took off 2 bases at V and 1 base at J, with 5 bases between the two ends. Germline assignment: CDR1 MNHEY and CDR2 SMNVEV (reference sequence). This CDR3 contains 13 residues. In DNA, the CDR3 is TGTGCCAGCAGTTTAATCCCGAACACTGAAGCTTTCTTT. It yields the protein CASSLIPNTEAFF.

In regard to this clonotype: This may arise from a read error, as a much more abundant clone is one base away. The chain couples TRBV20-1 to TRBJ2-2; 9 bases match TRBD1. The CDR3 extends over 15 amino acids. Germline V CDR1 and CDR2: DFQATT, SNEGSKA (reference sequence). Written as DNA, the CDR3 is TGCAGTGCTAGAGATCGACAGGGGGATGCCGGGGAGCCGTTTTTT. It yields the protein CSARDRQGDAGEPFF.

In regard to this clonotype: This may arise from a read error, as a much more abundant clone is one base away. V usage is TRBV30 and J usage is TRBJ2-7; no clear D. In germline, CDR1 is GTSNPN, CDR2 SVGIG (reference sequence). CDR3 length: 13 amino acids. CDR3 in amino acids: CAWSPESSYGQYF. CDR3 DNA sequence: TGTGCCTGGAGTCCAGAGAGCTCCTACGGGCAGTACTTC.

The gene calls are TRBV7-9 and TRBJ2-1; D remains unclear. Germline loops: CDR1 SEHNR, CDR2 FQNEAQ (reference sequence). The CDR3 is made up of 17 amino acids. V was trimmed by 2 bases and J by 0 bases, leaving 14 bases between them. CDR3 coding DNA: TGTGCCAGCAGCTTATCAACTAAAGCGAGCTCCTACAATGAGCAGTTCTTC. Amino acid sequence: CASSLSTKASSYNEQFF.

The table lists this clonotype with many counts. The V call is TRBV27, the J call TRBJ2-3, with 8 bases matching TRBD1. V shed 2 bases, J shed 4 bases, and the junction held 8 bases outside the gene matches. Germline V gene data show CDR1 as MNHEY and CDR2 as SMNVEV (reference sequence). The CDR3 totals 16 residues. CDR3 sequence: CASSLPPGQGSDTQYF. CDR3 sequence (DNA): TGTGCCAGCAGTTTACCCCCCGGACAGGGTTCAGATACGCAGTATTTT.

As to this clonotype: A much larger clone lies a single base off, so this may be a read error. The gene calls are TRBV12-3 or TRBV12-4 and TRBJ2-5; 8 bases fit TRBD1. J was trimmed by 5 bases and V by 6 bases; bases with no gene match: 8. The CDR3 loop spans 14 amino acids. This chain's CDR3 is CASSRTGLGETQYF. In DNA form, the CDR3 reads TGTGCCAGCAGCCGGACAGGGCTGGGGGAGACCCAGTACTTC.

Concerning this clonotype itself: This sequence may be a read error, since a much larger clone differs from it by one base. CDR3 loop: CASTPGTRGLEPQYF. CDR3 DNA sequence: TGTGCCAGTACCCCCGGGACCCGTGGTTTGGAGCCCCAGTATTTT. V and J are TRBV19 and TRBJ1-5; tentatively, D is TRBD1 or TRBD2 (5 bases each). The J call is uncertain, as TRBJ2-3 better fits the DNA end. CDR3 length: 15 residues. Germline CDR1 LNHDA, CDR2 SQIVND (reference sequence).

This clonotype was counted many times. The chain uses TRBV19 and TRBJ2-7, with D possibly being TRBD2 (6 bases). Looked up from germline, CDR1 is LNHDA and CDR2 is SQIVND (reference sequence). Trimming pared 7 bases from V and 1 base from J, leaving 11 bases between. The CDR3 runs to 13 residues. The CDR3 nucleotides read TGTGCCAGTACCGGGACTGAGTCCTACGAGCAGTACTTC. Translated, it gives CASTGTESYEQYF.

In its sample, this clonotype was seen many times. This chain uses TRBV28 with TRBJ2-3, with 10 bases lining up with TRBD2. CDR1 is MDHEN and CDR2 is SYDVKM in the germline V gene. This CDR3 is 21 amino acids long. The ends lost 3 bases at V and 0 bases at J; junction bases unmatched: 18. The CDR3, as DNA: TGTGCCAGCAGTTTTGAGGAGGTGAGGGGACTAGCGACTCTTAGCACAGATACGCAGTATTTT. Amino acid sequence: CASSFEEVRGLATLSTDTQYF.

Turning to this clonotype: Since a much larger clone is just one base distant, this may be a read error. The V call is TRBV12-3 or TRBV12-4, the J call TRBJ2-7; no reliable D call. The CDR3 is 13 amino acids. The CDR3 DNA is TGTGCCAGCAGTTTTGCAGGTCCCTACGACCAGTACTTC. As protein: CASSFAGPYDQYF.

Comment on this clonotype: Just one base apart from a much larger clone, this may be a read error. The CDR3 spells CASSLRGHNTEAFF. CDR3 coding DNA: TGTGCCAGCAGCTTGCGGGGCCACAACACTGAAGCTTTCTTT. The V gene is TRBV5-3, the J gene TRBJ1-1; a weak D match, TRBD1 (5 bases). TRBV5-3 is annotated as an ORF whose role is uncertain. This CDR3 is built from 14 residues.

This clonotype has ten or more counts. The chain uses TRBV20-1 and TRBJ2-2, with D unclear. The germline V and J ends were trimmed by 3 bases and 4 bases, with 15 bases remaining between them. CDR1 is DFQATT and CDR2 is SNEGSKA in the germline V gene (reference sequence). The CDR3 spans 15 residues. DNA for the CDR3: TGCAGTGCTAGGGATGCGCGAGTCGGCACCGGGGAGCTGTTTTTT. Protein product: CSARDARVGTGELFF.

On this clonotype: The conserved closing phenylalanine or tryptophan is absent in this CDR3, likely reflecting a read error. V is TRBV19 and J is TRBJ2-3, with D possibly being TRBD1 (6 bases). The CDR3 sequence is 15 residues long. CDR1 is LNHDA and CDR2 is SQIVND in the germline V gene (reference sequence). V was shortened by 3 bases and J by 1 base, with 11 bases between the two germline ends. CDR3: CASSIGAGGTDTQYI. The CDR3 DNA is TGTGCCAGTAGTATCGGGGCAGGGGGCACAGATACGCAGTATATT.

With respect to this clonotype: A much larger clone lies one base from this, so it may be a read error. V is TRBV4-3 and J is TRBJ2-7; D is perhaps TRBD1 (6 bases). Between the trimmed V and J ends, which lost 0 bases and 7 bases, there was a span of 7 bases. Germline values: CDR1 LGHNA, CDR2 YSLEER. This CDR3 comprises 12 residues. The CDR3 nucleotides are TGCGCCAGCAGCCAAGATAGGGGGGAGCAGTACTTC. Translation: CASSQDRGEQYF.

In this sample, this clonotype turned up many times. The rearrangement uses TRBV7-6 and TRBJ1-1; a weak D match, TRBD1 (6 bases). The V gene lost 2 bases and the J gene lost 9 bases, with 19 bases spanning the gap. This CDR3 has 15 residues. Germline CDR1 is SGHVS and CDR2 is FNYEAQ. The CDR3 DNA is TGTGCCAGCAGCTTATCTACTACAGGGACTACCAAAGCTTTCTTT. Translation gives CASSLSTTGTTKAFF. The full variable domain, with the rest looked up from reference TRBV7-6 and TRBJ1-1, is GAGVSQSPRYKVTKRGQDVALRCDPISGHVSLYWYRQALGQGPEFLTYFNYEAQQDKSGLPNDRFSAERPEGSISTLTIQRTEQRDSAMYRCASSLSTTGTTKAFFGQGTRLTVV.

The sample holds many counts of this clonotype. The V and J genes are TRBV23-1 and TRBJ2-5; the match to TRBD1 covers 12 bases. TRBV23-1 is an ORF for which the function is uncertain. After removal of 0 bases from V and 5 bases from J, the junction contained 4 bases not matched to a gene. CDR3 length: 16 residues. The CDR3 is CASSQSGTGGGETQYF. The CDR3 DNA is TGCGCCAGCAGTCAATCGGGGACAGGGGGCGGTGAGACCCAGTACTTC.

This clonotype was detected ten times or more. At one of its ends the junction is not consistent with the germline gene, which may arise from a read error. The CDR3 sequence: CASSPGTGGSYEQYF. CDR3 DNA sequence: TGTGCCAGCAGCCCAGGGACAGGGGGCTCCTACGAGCAGTACTTC. This chain joins TRBV4-3 and TRBJ2-7; the match to TRBD1 covers 11 bases. The CDR3 is 15 amino acids. Germline values: CDR1 LGHNA, CDR2 YSLEER.